This TCR beta chain is from a study of blood T cell repertoires in COVID-19 (dated by TCRdb to about 2020). A note on the overall study: Samples from collaborators originated in the United States, Italy and Spain and spanned both the acute and convalescent phases of COVID-19. The material from the prospective study consisted of cDNA or gDNA derived from T cells, B-cell-depleted T cells, or PBMCs. The repertoires were made available in a free public database intended to serve as a resource for research on the immune response to SARS-CoV-2. The dataset comprised deeply sampled blood TCRbeta repertoires from subjects exposed to, actively infected with, or recovered from COVID-19. The sample metadata nearly always contained a de-identified subject ID, COVID-19 status, age in years and sex. Where HLA class I and class II types were available, the types were taken from metadata supplied by the sample provider, not from assay-based typing. The samples were drawn from two sources: the first 160 participants of the ongoing ImmuneRACE study, and fewer than 1,500 subjects contributed by 6 global collaborators.

TCRbeta CDR3 regions were amplified from genomic DNA by means of the immunoSEQ Assay, a bias-controlled multiplex PCR. The original methods were these. Within the assay, amplification of reference gene primers was used to estimate how many nucleated cells each sample contained. To quantify the absolute abundance of each unique TCRbeta CDR3 rearrangement, sequence reads were collapsed and filtered. For each sample, productive Simpson clonality was calculated as the square root of Simpson's diversity index over productive rearrangements. Not all clones reach the TCRdb copy of this immuneACCESS table, which keeps in-frame sequences only. Checked studies attribute under half of the gap to unresolved V genes and leave the rest unexplained. The D gene and trimming were derived from the DNA, and the V and J assignments and clone size from that table. The sample records roughly 220,000 clones, 70% to 90% of which are singletons. 5% to 6.5% of the sample belongs to the ten largest clones.

Regarding this clone: The target of this receptor is not known. Base qualities are not at hand, and no much larger clone is one base apart.

CDR1 and CDR2 are read off the germline V gene as SNHLY and FYNNEI. The CDR3 goes from the cysteine to the phenylalanine over 16 residues. CDR3 DNA is the only sequence kept; it has 48 bases, read in frame from the first base. From V the trimming removes 3 bases and from J it removes 6 bases, while the gene matches leave 11 bases of the junction unaccounted for. Whole blood was collected in K2EDTA tubes by collaborating institutions according to the institutions' own protocols. Collaborator samples were shipped for TCRbeta analysis as frozen whole blood, isolated PBMCs, or DNA extracted from either sample type. General conclusions and limits of the study: The amount of clinical and demographic metadata varied by source and participant and was provided uncurated.

Recombination linked TRBV2 to TRBJ2-5; 9 bases in the middle match TRBD1. The sequencing sample was made of peripheral blood. The sequence came from an elderly man with acute or convalescent COVID-19. At the DNA level, the sequence is TGTGCCAGCAGTGATGAAGACAGGGGGGGCCGTCAGACCCAGTACTTC. The resulting protein is CASSDEDRGGRQTQYF.